The present T cell receptor (beta chain) was sequenced within a study of CD8+CD57+ T cells in acquired aplastic anemia. Background on the study: 3.2 ug was the average amount of DNA from sorted CD4+ and CD8+ cells.

Concerning this clonotype: The target antigen is unknown. The CDR3 end shows no conserved phenylalanine or tryptophan, and so a read error is likely.

Profiling that covered TCR beta VDJ and CDR3 relied on genomic DNA as its template. In TCRdb, the reads were re-called with MiXCR into one record per CDR3 protein. The table shows roughly 120,000 distinct CDR3 sequences, with 45% to 60% occurring only once. General study findings and limits: Common to patients and controls were 25 to 30 CD8+ CDR3 sequences.

The CDR3 is 12 amino acids. Germline loops: CDR1 SGHRS, CDR2 YFSETQ. V was clipped by 0 bases and J by 7 bases, with 8 bases between them. Patients chosen for sequencing had shown CD8+CD57+ cell expansion by flow cytometry. The TCR sequence derives from a human donor with aplastic anemia. Sequenced material: sorted CD4+, CD8+, or CD8+CD57+ T cells (not recorded which) from PBMCs. The rearrangement joins TRBV5-1 to TRBJ2-7, with D perhaps TRBD2 (5 bases). CDR3 in DNA: TGCGCCAGCAGCTTGGGGCGAGGGGAGCAGTACCTC. It yields the protein CASSLGRGEQYL.